The T cell receptor beta chain described here comes from a study of CXCR3-negative and CXCR3-positive naive CD8 T cells. On this clonotype: The target antigen is unknown.

Definition of naive CD8+ T cells rested on a CD45RO-CCR7+CD27+CD95- profile. Study-level results: Against CXCR3-negative naive cells, CXCR3-positive naive cells showed more hydrophobic TRB CDR3s. With respect to TRBV-TRBJ usage, naive CXCR3-negative and CXCR3-positive cells were similar; memory differed. The level of CXCR3 expression partially decreased after cryopreservation; the majority of assays used fresh PBMCs. Similarly elevated diversity marked both naive subsets, with memory CD8+ cells showing far lower diversity.

The CDR3 runs to 17 residues. Germline V lookup: CDR1 MNHEY, CDR2 SVGEGT. Preparation of TRB cDNA libraries relied on 5' RACE carrying UMI labels. TCRdb reprocessed the 5' RACE reads, with one entry per CDR3 protein and no DNA. In all, the sample yields around 160,000 distinct CDR3 sequences. The origin of this receptor is a human donor in good health. Some clones in this sample may be carry-over from other donors' samples. The sample comprised naive CXCR3+ CD8+ T cells from blood. Subset defined: CD45RO-CCR7+CD27+CD95- naive CD8+ T cells expressing CXCR3 (TNR3+). V and J are TRBV6-2 or TRBV6-3 and TRBJ1-6. CDR3 in amino acids: CASSPRTQRIYDSPLHF.